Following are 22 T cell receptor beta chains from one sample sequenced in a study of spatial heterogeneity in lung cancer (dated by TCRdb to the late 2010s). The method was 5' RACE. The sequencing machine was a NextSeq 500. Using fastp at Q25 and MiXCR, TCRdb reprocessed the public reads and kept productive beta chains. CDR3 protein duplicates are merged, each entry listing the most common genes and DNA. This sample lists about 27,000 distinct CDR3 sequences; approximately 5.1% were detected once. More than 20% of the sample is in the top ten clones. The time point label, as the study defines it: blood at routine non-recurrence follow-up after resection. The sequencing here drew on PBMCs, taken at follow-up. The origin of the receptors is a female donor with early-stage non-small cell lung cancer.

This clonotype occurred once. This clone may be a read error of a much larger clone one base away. CDR3 sequence reads: CVTSRERGDDTQYF. The DNA for the CDR3 is TGTGTCACCAGCAGAGAGAGAGGTGATGATACGCAGTATTTT. V usage is TRBV15 and J usage is TRBJ2-3; D gene uncertain. There are 14 residues in the CDR3. Germline CDR1 reads LNHNV; CDR2 reads YYDKDF (reference sequence).

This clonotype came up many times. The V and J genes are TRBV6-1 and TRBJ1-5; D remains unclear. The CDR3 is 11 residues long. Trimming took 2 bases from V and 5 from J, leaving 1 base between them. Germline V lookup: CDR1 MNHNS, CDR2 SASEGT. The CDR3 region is CASSEYQPQHF. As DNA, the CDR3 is TGTGCCAGCAGTGAATATCAGCCCCAGCATTTT.

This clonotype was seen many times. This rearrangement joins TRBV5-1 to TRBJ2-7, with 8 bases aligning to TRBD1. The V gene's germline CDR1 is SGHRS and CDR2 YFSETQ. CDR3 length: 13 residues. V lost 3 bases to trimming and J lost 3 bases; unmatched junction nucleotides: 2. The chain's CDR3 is CASSSGTGYEQYF. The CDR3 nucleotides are TGCGCCAGCAGCTCCGGGACAGGCTACGAGCAGTACTTC. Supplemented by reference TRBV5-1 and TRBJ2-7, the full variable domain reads KAGVTQTPRYLIKTRGQQVTLSCSPISGHRSVSWYQQTPGQGLQFLFEYFSETQRNKGNFPGRFSGRQFSNSRSEMNVSTLELGDSALYLCASSSGTGYEQYFGPGTRLTVT.

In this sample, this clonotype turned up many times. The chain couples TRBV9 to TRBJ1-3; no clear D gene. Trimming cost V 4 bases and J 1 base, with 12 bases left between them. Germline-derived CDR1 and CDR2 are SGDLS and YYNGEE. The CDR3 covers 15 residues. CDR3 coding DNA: TGTGCCAGCAGCCCATACGCGGGATCTGGAAACACCATATATTTT. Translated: CASSPYAGSGNTIYF.

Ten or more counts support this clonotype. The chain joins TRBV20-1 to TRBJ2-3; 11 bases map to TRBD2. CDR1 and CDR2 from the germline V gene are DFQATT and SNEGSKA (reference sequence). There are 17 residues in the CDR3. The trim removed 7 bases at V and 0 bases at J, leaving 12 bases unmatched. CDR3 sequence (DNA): TGCAGTGGGACGGGACTAGCGGAGCCTCCTAGCACAGATACGCAGTATTTT. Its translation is CSGTGLAEPPSTDTQYF.

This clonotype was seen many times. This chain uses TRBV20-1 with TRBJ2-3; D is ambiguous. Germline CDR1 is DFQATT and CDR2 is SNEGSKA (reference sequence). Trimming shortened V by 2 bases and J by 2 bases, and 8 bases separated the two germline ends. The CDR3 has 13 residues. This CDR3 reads CSARTSFTDTQYF. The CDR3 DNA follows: TGCAGTGCTAGAACGTCCTTCACAGATACGCAGTATTTT.

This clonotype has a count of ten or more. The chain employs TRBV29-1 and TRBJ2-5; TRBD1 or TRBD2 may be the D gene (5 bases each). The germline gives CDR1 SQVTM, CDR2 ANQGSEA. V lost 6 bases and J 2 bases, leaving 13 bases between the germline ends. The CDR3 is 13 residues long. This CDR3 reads CSVRRGVQETQYF. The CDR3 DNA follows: TGCAGCGTCCGACGAGGGGTTCAAGAGACCCAGTACTTC.

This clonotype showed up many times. The CDR3 nucleotides are TGTGCCAGCACCGTAGTAACAGGGACGGGCAATCAGCCCCAGCATTTT. Amino acid sequence: CASTVVTGTGNQPQHF. The chain uses TRBV28 and TRBJ1-5, with a weak D call TRBD1 (6 bases). This CDR3 has 16 amino acids. Germline assignment: CDR1 MDHEN and CDR2 SYDVKM. Trimming stripped 7 bases from V and 2 bases from J, with 18 bases between.

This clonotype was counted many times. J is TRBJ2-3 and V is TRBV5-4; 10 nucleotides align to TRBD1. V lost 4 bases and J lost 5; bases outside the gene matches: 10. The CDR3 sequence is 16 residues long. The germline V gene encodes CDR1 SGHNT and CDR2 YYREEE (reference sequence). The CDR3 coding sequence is TGTGCCAGCAGCATCCTGAGGGGACAGGGGCAAGATACGCAGTATTTT. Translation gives CASSILRGQGQDTQYF.

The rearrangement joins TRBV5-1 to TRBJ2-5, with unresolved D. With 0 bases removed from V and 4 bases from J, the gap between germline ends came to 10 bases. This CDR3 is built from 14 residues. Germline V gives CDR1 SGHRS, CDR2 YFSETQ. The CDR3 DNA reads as TGCGCCAGCAGCTTGGGACTCTTGGGAGAGACCCAGTACTTC. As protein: CASSLGLLGETQYF.

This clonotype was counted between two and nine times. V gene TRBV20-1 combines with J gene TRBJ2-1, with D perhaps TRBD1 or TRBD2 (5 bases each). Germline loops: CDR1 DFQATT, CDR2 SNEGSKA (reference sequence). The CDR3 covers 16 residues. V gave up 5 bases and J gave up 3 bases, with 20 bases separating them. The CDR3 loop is CSAPRQGDGDYNEQFF. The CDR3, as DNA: TGCAGTGCTCCTCGTCAAGGGGACGGAGACTACAATGAGCAGTTCTTC.

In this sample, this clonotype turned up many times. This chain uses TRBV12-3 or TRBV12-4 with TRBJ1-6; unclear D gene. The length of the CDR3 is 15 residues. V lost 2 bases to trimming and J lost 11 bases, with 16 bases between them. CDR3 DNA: TGTGCCAGCAGTTTAAGGTCGGGAACTCAAGCACCCCTCCACTTT. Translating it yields CASSLRSGTQAPLHF.

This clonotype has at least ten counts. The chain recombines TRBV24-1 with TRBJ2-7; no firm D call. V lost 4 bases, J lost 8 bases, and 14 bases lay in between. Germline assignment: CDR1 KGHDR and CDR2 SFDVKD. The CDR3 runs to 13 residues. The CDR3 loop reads CATSDRTEMQQYF. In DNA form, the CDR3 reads TGTGCCACCAGTGACCGGACGGAGATGCAGCAGTACTTC.

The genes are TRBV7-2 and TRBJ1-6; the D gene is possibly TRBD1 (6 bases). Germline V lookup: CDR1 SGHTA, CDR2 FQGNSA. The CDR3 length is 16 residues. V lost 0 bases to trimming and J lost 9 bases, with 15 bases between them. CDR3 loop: CASSLAAGAQTSPLHF. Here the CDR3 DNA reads TGTGCCAGCAGCTTAGCTGCGGGGGCACAAACTTCACCCCTCCACTTT.

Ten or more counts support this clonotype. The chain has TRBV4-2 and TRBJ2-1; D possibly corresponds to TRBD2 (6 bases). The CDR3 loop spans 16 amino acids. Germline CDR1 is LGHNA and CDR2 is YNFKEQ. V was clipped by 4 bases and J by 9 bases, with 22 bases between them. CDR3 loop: CASSPPQGSRDSEQFF. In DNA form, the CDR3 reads TGTGCCAGCAGCCCACCGCAGGGCTCGCGGGATAGTGAGCAGTTCTTC.

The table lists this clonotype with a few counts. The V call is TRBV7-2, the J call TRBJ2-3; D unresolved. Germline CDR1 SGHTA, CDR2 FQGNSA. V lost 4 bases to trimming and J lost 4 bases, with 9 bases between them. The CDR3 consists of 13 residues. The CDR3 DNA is TGTGCCAGCAGCTCTGGGGTCGCAGATACGCAGTATTTT. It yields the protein CASSSGVADTQYF.

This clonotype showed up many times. The CDR3 sequence: CASRAGGANQPQHF. CDR3 coding DNA: TGTGCCAGCAGGGCAGGCGGAGCAAATCAGCCCCAGCATTTT. The chain links TRBV6-2 or TRBV6-3 to TRBJ1-5; D unresolved. CDR1 and CDR2 from the germline V gene are MNHEY and SVGEGT. Trimming took off 6 bases at V and 4 bases at J, with 13 bases between the two ends. The CDR3 consists of 14 residues.

The CDR3 reads CASNDLLGQAYEQYF. The CDR3 DNA follows: TGTGCCAGCAACGACTTACTGGGACAAGCCTACGAGCAGTACTTC. The V and J genes are TRBV2 and TRBJ2-7; D possibly corresponds to TRBD1 (6 bases). CDR3 size: 15 residues. Germline-derived CDR1 and CDR2 are SNHLY and FYNNEI. V lost 7 bases to trimming and J lost 2 bases, with 18 bases between them. The whole variable domain, remainder taken from reference TRBV2 and TRBJ2-7, is EPEVTQTPSHQVTQMGQEVILRCVPISNHLYFYWYRQILGQKVEFLVSFYNNEISEKSEIFDDQFSVERPDGSNFTLKIRSTKLEDSAMYFCASNDLLGQAYEQYFGPGTRLTVT.

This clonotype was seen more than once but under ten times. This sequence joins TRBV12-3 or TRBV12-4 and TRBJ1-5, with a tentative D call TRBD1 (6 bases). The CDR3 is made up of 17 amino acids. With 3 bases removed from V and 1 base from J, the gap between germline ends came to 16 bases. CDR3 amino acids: CASSFRGRGQSNQPQHF. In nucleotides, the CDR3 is TGTGCCAGCAGTTTTAGGGGCAGGGGCCAAAGCAATCAGCCCCAGCATTTT.

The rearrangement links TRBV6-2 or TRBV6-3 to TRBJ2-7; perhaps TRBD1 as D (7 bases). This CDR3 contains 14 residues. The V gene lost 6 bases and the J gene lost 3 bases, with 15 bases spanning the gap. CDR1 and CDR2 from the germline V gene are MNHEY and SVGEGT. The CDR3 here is CASRDYDRVYEQYF. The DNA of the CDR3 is TGTGCCAGCAGGGACTACGACAGGGTCTACGAGCAGTACTTC.

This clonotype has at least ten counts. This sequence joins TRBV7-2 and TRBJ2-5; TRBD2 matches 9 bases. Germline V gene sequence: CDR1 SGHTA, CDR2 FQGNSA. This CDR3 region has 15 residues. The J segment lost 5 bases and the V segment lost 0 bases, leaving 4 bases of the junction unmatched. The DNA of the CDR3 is TGTGCCAGCAGCTTAGCGGTAACTAGCGGGGAGACCCAGTACTTC. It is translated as CASSLAVTSGETQYF.

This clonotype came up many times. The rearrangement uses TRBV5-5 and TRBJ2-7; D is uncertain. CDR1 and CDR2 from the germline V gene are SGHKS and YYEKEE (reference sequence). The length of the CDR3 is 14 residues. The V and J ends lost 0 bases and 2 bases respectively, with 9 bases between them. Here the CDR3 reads CASSLAAVPYEQYF. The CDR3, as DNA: TGTGCCAGCAGCTTGGCGGCAGTACCCTACGAGCAGTACTTC.